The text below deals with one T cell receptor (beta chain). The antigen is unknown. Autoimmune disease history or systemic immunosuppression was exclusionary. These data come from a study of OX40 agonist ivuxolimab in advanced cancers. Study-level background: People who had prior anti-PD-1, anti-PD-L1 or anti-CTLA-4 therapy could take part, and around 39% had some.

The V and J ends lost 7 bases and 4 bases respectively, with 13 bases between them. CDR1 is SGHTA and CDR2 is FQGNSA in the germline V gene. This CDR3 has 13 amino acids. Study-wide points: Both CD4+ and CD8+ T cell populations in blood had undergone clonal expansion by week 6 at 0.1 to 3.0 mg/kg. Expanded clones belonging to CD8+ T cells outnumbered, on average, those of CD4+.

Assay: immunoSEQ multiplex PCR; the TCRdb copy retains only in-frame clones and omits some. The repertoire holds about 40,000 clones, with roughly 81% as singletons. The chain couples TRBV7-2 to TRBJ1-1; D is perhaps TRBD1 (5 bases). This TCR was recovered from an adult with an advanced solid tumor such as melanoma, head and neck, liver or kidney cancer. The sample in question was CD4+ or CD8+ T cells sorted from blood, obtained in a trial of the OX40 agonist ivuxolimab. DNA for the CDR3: TGTGCCAGCACAGCAGGGCTTGTCACTGAAGCTTTCTTT. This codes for CASTAGLVTEAFF.